This paragraph covers one T cell receptor beta chain sequence. Only in-frame clones appear in the TCRdb table, and some are missing; sequencing was by immunoSEQ multiplex PCR. Among roughly 150,000 clones, 88% were seen once, and the ten largest hold about 2.7%. This record comes from a study of cytomegalovirus exposure and HLA in healthy donors. Donors came from a validation cohort of about 110 subjects, distinct from the first 666-subject cohort. This CDR3 has 12 residues. CDR1 is MGHDK, CDR2 SYGVNS, per germline. Trimming removed 6 bases from V and 7 bases from J, with 10 bases in between. The TCR originated in a man between 18 and 35 years old in good health and CMV-seronegative. The chain joins TRBV25-1 to TRBJ2-1, with unresolved D. Sequencing was performed on PBMCs. Here the CDR3 DNA reads TGTGCCAGCAGCCCCGGGTGGAATGAGCAGTTCTTC. It specifies CASSPGWNEQFF.